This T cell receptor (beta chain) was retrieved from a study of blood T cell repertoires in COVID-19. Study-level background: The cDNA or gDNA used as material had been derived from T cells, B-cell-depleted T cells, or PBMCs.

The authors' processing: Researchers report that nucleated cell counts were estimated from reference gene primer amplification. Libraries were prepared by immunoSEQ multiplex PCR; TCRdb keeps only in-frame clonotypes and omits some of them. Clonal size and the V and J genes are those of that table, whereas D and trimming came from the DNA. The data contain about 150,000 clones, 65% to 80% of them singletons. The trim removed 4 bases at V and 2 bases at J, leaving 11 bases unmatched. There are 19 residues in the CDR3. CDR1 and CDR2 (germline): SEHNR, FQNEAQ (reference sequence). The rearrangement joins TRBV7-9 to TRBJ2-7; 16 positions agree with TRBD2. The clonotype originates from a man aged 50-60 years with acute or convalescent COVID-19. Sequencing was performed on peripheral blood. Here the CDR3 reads CASSSTDPGLAGGPYEQYF. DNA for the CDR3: TGTGCCAGCAGCTCAACGGATCCGGGACTAGCGGGGGGGCCCTACGAGCAGTACTTC.